The 4 T cell receptor beta chains below all came from one sample that was sequenced in a study of T cells in Graves' hyperthyroidism and ophthalmopathy. Researchers amplified the TCR beta CDR3 regions from RNA transcripts. The TCR CDR3 was amplified in a first-round RT-PCR using the HTBI primer set. A single record per CDR3 protein comes from TCRdb applying MiXCR to the multiplex PCR reads. Of under 300,000 distinct CDR3 sequences listed, less than 15% are singletons. The sequenced sample consisted of blood. These receptors were taken from a woman aged 25 to 39 with Graves' hyperthyroidism that later progressed to Graves' ophthalmopathy.

This clonotype was seen repeatedly, ten times or more. The chain couples TRBV7-9 to TRBJ2-5, with no clear D. Germline V gives CDR1 SEHNR, CDR2 FQNEAQ (reference sequence). This CDR3 spans 12 amino acids. V gave up 1 base and J gave up 5 bases, with 5 bases separating them. Here the CDR3 reads CASSLEVETQYF. Here the CDR3 DNA reads TGTGCCAGCAGCTTAGAAGTGGAGACCCAGTACTTC. The full variable domain, in which reference TRBV7-9 and TRBJ2-5 provide the parts outside the CDR3, is DTGVSQNPRHKITKRGQNVTFRCDPISEHNRLYWYRQTLGQGPEFLTYFQNEAQLEKSRLLSDRFSAERPKGSFSTLEIQRTEQGDSAMYLCASSLEVETQYFGPGTRLLVL.

This sequence joins TRBV28 and TRBJ2-5; 8 bases align to TRBD2. CDR1 and CDR2 (germline): MDHEN, SYDVKM. The length of the CDR3 is 12 residues. The V gene end was trimmed by 4 bases and the J gene end by 12 bases; junction bases not matched to a gene: 7. This CDR3 reads CASSSRTSPKYF. CDR3 in DNA: TGTGCCAGCAGTTCCCGGACTAGCCCCAAGTACTTC.

The chain recombines TRBV15 with TRBJ1-2; D remains unclear. CDR1 and CDR2 (germline): LNHNV, YYDKDF (reference sequence). CDR3 length equals 12 residues. Trimming pared 0 bases from V and 12 bases from J, leaving 11 bases between. CDR3 coding DNA: TGTGCCACCAGCAGAGATGGATACTGGGACACCTTC. Translated, it gives CATSRDGYWDTF.

This clonotype was detected only once. The chain carries TRBV11-2 and TRBJ2-1, with TRBD2 matching 8 bases. Germline CDR1 is SGHAT and CDR2 is FQNNGV. CDR3 size: 15 residues. V shed 5 bases and J 7 bases; nucleotides not matched to a gene: 10. CDR3 region: CASSPVGGRWNEQFF. The CDR3 region has the DNA TGTGCCAGCAGCCCAGTTGGCGGGAGGTGGAATGAGCAGTTCTTC. Using reference TRBV11-2 and TRBJ2-1 for the parts outside the CDR3, the full variable domain is EAGVAQSPRYKIIEKRQSVAFWCNPISGHATLYWYQQILGQGPKLLIQFQNNGVVDDSQLPKDRFSAERLKGVDSTLKIQPAKLEDSAVYLCASSPVGGRWNEQFFGPGTRLTVL.